What follows are 28 T cell receptor beta chains derived from one specimen sequenced in a study of T-cell reconstitution after alpha-beta-depleted transplantation in children. Unique molecular identifiers were incorporated when the TCRbeta library was constructed. Via MiXCR, TCRdb re-called the PCR reads, giving one row per CDR3 protein. In the table there are some 840,000 distinct CDR3 sequences, approximately 15% of which are singletons. The material was PBMCs, mostly from graft donor cells, obtained 360 days after TCRalphabeta/CD19-depleted stem cell transplant. The receptors were gathered from a male patient younger than 18 who had a stem cell transplant for acute lymphoblastic leukemia, so the T cells may come from the graft donor.

This clonotype was detected only a few times. V usage is TRBV4-1 and J usage is TRBJ2-4; the match to TRBD1 covers 9 bases. CDR1 is MGHRA, CDR2 YSYEKL, per germline. The CDR3 spans 16 residues. Trimming cost V 4 bases and J 1 base; bases outside gene matches: 5. The CDR3 DNA reads as TGCGCCAGCAGCCCCTGGACAGGGGTCGCCAAAAACATTCAGTACTTC. This codes for CASSPWTGVAKNIQYF.

This chain links TRBV6-1 with TRBJ2-5, with D possibly being TRBD2 (6 bases). Germline lookup yields CDR1 MNHNS and CDR2 SASEGT. The CDR3 is made up of 15 amino acids. The V end lost 8 bases, the J end lost 5 bases, and 21 bases lay between the germline ends. CDR3 loop: CASGGSPGFGETQYF. The CDR3 nucleotides read TGTGCCAGCGGGGGGTCCCCAGGCTTTGGGGAGACCCAGTACTTC.

This rearrangement joins TRBV5-1 to TRBJ2-7; 7 bases are a match to TRBD1. The CDR3 is 13 residues long. J lost 2 bases, V lost 5 bases, and 4 bases had no gene match. From germline, CDR1 is SGHRS and CDR2 YFSETQ. This chain's CDR3 is CASRTGSAYEQYF. CDR3 nucleotide sequence: TGCGCCAGCAGGACAGGGTCTGCCTACGAGCAGTACTTC.

The CDR3 coding sequence is TGCAGTGCTAGCGGCCTAGCCAAAAACATTCAGTACTTC. Translation gives CSASGLAKNIQYF. The rearrangement uses TRBV20-1 and TRBJ2-4; D remains unclear. This CDR3 spans 13 amino acids. Germline V gene lookup returns CDR1 DFQATT and CDR2 SNEGSKA (reference sequence). Trimming removed 3 bases from V and 0 bases from J, with 6 bases in between.

This clonotype was counted at least ten times. V and J are TRBV29-1 and TRBJ2-5, with D hard to call. Germline V lookup: CDR1 SQVTM, CDR2 ANQGSEA. Trimming took 4 bases from V and 9 from J, leaving 9 bases between them. The CDR3 contains 10 residues. This CDR3 is CSVGGLAQYF. In DNA form, the CDR3 reads TGCAGCGTTGGAGGTCTGGCCCAGTACTTC.

The table lists this clonotype with a few counts. This rearrangement joins TRBV9 to TRBJ2-7, with 9 positions matching TRBD1. CDR1 and CDR2 from the germline V gene are SGDLS and YYNGEE. V gave up 2 bases and J gave up 5 bases; unmatched junction bases: 8. CDR3 length equals 15 residues. The CDR3 here is CASSVGGTGFDEQYF. The CDR3 DNA follows: TGTGCCAGCAGCGTCGGGGGGACAGGGTTCGACGAGCAGTACTTC.

The chain couples TRBV18 to TRBJ2-1; 8 bases map to TRBD2. Trimming removed 3 bases from V and 0 bases from J; junction bases left unmatched: 10. CDR1 and CDR2 from the germline V gene are KGHSH and LQKENI. The CDR3 has 18 amino acids. The CDR3 protein is CASSPSGTSLSSYNEQFF. The CDR3 DNA is TGTGCCAGCTCACCTAGCGGGACTTCCCTTAGCTCCTACAATGAGCAGTTCTTC.

This clonotype came up a few times. The rearrangement joins TRBV7-2 to TRBJ1-5, with D unclear. The CDR3 is 13 residues long. Germline CDR1 is SGHTA and CDR2 is FQGNSA. Trimming cost V 8 bases and J 0 bases, with 8 bases left between them. The CDR3 DNA reads TGTGCCAGCGTACGGGATAGCAATCAGCCCCAGCATTTT. This translates into CASVRDSNQPQHF.

The chain carries TRBV15 and TRBJ2-1; 11 bases map to TRBD2. The CDR3 runs 19 residues. Looked up from germline, CDR1 is LNHNV and CDR2 is YYDKDF (reference sequence). V was pared by 0 bases and J by 4 bases, with 11 bases of the junction left unmatched. The CDR3 DNA sequence: TGTGCCACCAGCAGAGATGGGCTAGCGGGAGGTCCTAGGTACAATGAGCAGTTCTTC. The encoded protein is CATSRDGLAGGPRYNEQFF. Full variable domain (remainder filled in from reference TRBV15 and TRBJ2-1): DAMVIQNPRYQVTQFGKPVTLSCSQTLNHNVMYWYQQKSSQAPKLLFHYYDKDFNNEADTPDNFQSRRPNTSFCFLDIRSPGLGDTAMYLCATSRDGLAGGPRYNEQFFGPGTRLTVL.

This clonotype was detected only a few times. The J gene is TRBJ2-3, the V gene TRBV20-1; D is perhaps TRBD2 (6 bases). The CDR3 is 17 residues long. Trimming removed 3 bases at V and 2 bases at J, with 21 bases between. CDR1 is DFQATT, CDR2 SNEGSKA, per germline (reference sequence). CDR3 coding DNA: TGCAGTGCTAGGGTGCCGGGTCTGCGGGGCCCCACAGATACGCAGTATTTT. Protein product: CSARVPGLRGPTDTQYF.

This clonotype was observed a few times. The chain carries TRBV5-1 and TRBJ2-1, with 7 bases that match TRBD1. CDR1 is SGHRS and CDR2 is YFSETQ in the germline V gene. CDR3 length equals 14 residues. V lost 4 bases to trimming and J lost 4 bases; unmatched junction nucleotides: 5. CDR3 sequence: CASSPGRGYNEQFF. The DNA of the CDR3 is TGCGCCAGCAGCCCGGGCAGGGGGTACAATGAGCAGTTCTTC.

This sequence joins TRBV13 and TRBJ2-7; TRBD1 is a possible D gene (5 bases). Trimming took 5 bases from V and 2 from J, leaving 13 bases between them. Germline-derived CDR1 and CDR2 are PRHDT and FYEKMQ (reference sequence). The CDR3 has 14 residues. The CDR3 spells CASSSVRETYEQYF. CDR3 sequence (DNA): TGTGCCAGCAGCAGTGTCAGGGAAACCTACGAGCAGTACTTC.

The sample holds many counts of this clonotype. This rearrangement joins TRBV29-1 to TRBJ2-7; D is undetermined. Germline V CDR1 and CDR2: SQVTM, ANQGSEA. This CDR3 contains 12 residues. Trimming stripped 2 bases from V and 3 bases from J, with 8 bases between. Here the CDR3 reads CSVESLDYEQYF. As DNA, the CDR3 is TGCAGCGTTGAATCTCTAGACTACGAGCAGTACTTC.

Many counts were recorded for this clonotype. The CDR3 loop is CASSVDLRLSYNEQFF. The CDR3 DNA follows: TGTGCCAGCAGCGTAGACCTTCGACTATCCTACAATGAGCAGTTCTTC. The chain joins TRBV9 to TRBJ2-1, with a tentative D call TRBD2 (5 bases). The CDR3 runs to 16 residues. The germline CDR1 and CDR2 sequences are SGDLS and YYNGEE. The ends were cut back, 0 bases at V and 1 base at J, with 11 bases in the middle.

The chain combines TRBV2 with TRBJ2-1; D is unclear. V dropped 1 base and J dropped 3 bases, with 10 bases sitting between them. The length of the CDR3 is 15 residues. Germline V CDR1 and CDR2: SNHLY, FYNNEI. CDR3 protein: CASSEEVSYYNEQFF. Written as DNA, the CDR3 is TGTGCCAGCAGTGAAGAAGTGAGTTACTACAATGAGCAGTTCTTC.

The gene calls are TRBV2 and TRBJ1-5, with D unclear. V lost 3 bases and J 0 bases, leaving 9 bases between the germline ends. Germline assignment: CDR1 SNHLY and CDR2 FYNNEI. The CDR3 runs to 15 residues. The CDR3 sequence: CASSDRSYSNQPQHF. The CDR3 nucleotides are TGTGCCAGCAGTGACAGATCCTATAGCAATCAGCCCCAGCATTTT.

This clonotype was recorded a few times. The rearrangement links TRBV4-1 to TRBJ1-4; D uncertain. This CDR3 has 14 amino acids. Germline CDR1 and CDR2: MGHRA and YSYEKL. V was trimmed by 3 bases and J by 0 bases, leaving 5 bases between them. The CDR3 region is CASSQYSTNEKLFF. The CDR3, as DNA: TGCGCCAGCAGCCAGTATTCAACTAATGAAAAACTGTTTTTT.

This clonotype was detected only a few times. The V and J genes are TRBV12-3 or TRBV12-4 and TRBJ2-7; tentative D call: TRBD1 (6 bases). Trimming removed 9 bases from V and 2 bases from J, with 11 bases in between. The CDR3 spans 12 residues. CDR3 nucleotides: TGTGCCAGTCAACAGGGCCCCTACGAGCAGTACTTC. Protein sequence: CASQQGPYEQYF.

The genes are TRBV3-1 and TRBJ2-7, with a tentative D call TRBD1 (5 bases). Germline CDR1 reads LGHDT; CDR2 reads YNNKEL (reference sequence). This CDR3 spans 15 amino acids. Between the trimmed V and J ends, which lost 4 bases and 3 bases, there was a span of 16 bases. CDR3 region: CASSPPEKGDYEQYF. The DNA of the CDR3 is TGTGCCAGCAGCCCCCCGGAAAAAGGGGACTACGAGCAGTACTTC.

There are a few counts of this clonotype. The rearrangement uses TRBV20-1 and TRBJ1-5; TRBD1 agrees at 9 bases. This CDR3 contains 14 residues. Germline V lookup: CDR1 DFQATT, CDR2 SNEGSKA (reference sequence). Trimming at V came to 6 bases and at J to 4 bases, leaving 7 bases not matched to a gene. CDR3 sequence (DNA): TGCAGTGCCCTTCCTGACAGGGGGAATCAGCCCCAGCATTTT. This translates into CSALPDRGNQPQHF.

This clonotype was detected many times. The chain has TRBV5-1 and TRBJ2-7; D perhaps matches TRBD1 (6 bases). Germline loops: CDR1 SGHRS, CDR2 YFSETQ. CDR3 length: 16 amino acids. V shed 0 bases and J shed 3 bases, with 16 bases lying between them. The CDR3 bases are TGCGCCAGCAGCTTGGTGGGGGCGAGTACCCTCTACGAGCAGTACTTC. It encodes CASSLVGASTLYEQYF.

This clonotype is a singleton in its sample. The V and J genes are TRBV5-5 and TRBJ2-6, with TRBD1 identical over 9 bases. This CDR3 contains 16 residues. The V segment lost 7 bases and the J segment 2 bases; nucleotides outside the gene matches: 7. From germline, CDR1 is SGHKS and CDR2 YYEKEE (reference sequence). The CDR3 DNA follows: TGTGCCAGCGAAATACAGGGGGCAGCTGGGGCCAACGTCCTGACTTTC. The encoded protein is CASEIQGAAGANVLTF.

The CDR3 DNA reads as TGTGCCAGCCAAGGACAGGGTGACTACGAGCAGTACTTC. Translating it yields CASQGQGDYEQYF. V is TRBV7-9 and J is TRBJ2-7; TRBD1 agrees at 8 bases. The CDR3 is made up of 13 amino acids. Germline V gives CDR1 SEHNR, CDR2 FQNEAQ (reference sequence). V was clipped by 8 bases and J by 3 bases; unmatched bases: 6.

The chain couples TRBV4-1 to TRBJ1-2, with 7 positions matching TRBD1. The junction had 4 bases not matched to a gene; V was cut back by 1 base and J by 2 bases. The CDR3 length is 15 residues. Germline-derived CDR1 and CDR2 are MGHRA and YSYEKL. CDR3 loop: CASSQGAQGNYGYTF. In DNA form, the CDR3 reads TGCGCCAGCAGCCAAGGGGCACAGGGGAACTATGGCTACACCTTC.

The chain is built from TRBV12-3 or TRBV12-4 and TRBJ2-5; D might be TRBD2 (5 bases). With 6 bases removed from V and 11 bases from J, the gap between germline ends came to 13 bases. This CDR3 is 11 amino acids long. For the CDR3, the DNA is TGTGCCAGCAGCCGGACTGCAATTCAGTACTTC. The encoded protein is CASSRTAIQYF.

The genes are TRBV10-3 and TRBJ1-1; 11 bases are a match to TRBD1. Trimming removed 6 bases from V and 4 bases from J; junction bases left unmatched: 4. The CDR3 totals 14 residues. CDR1 ENHRY and CDR2 SYGVKD come from the germline V gene. The CDR3 nucleotides are TGTGCCATCAGGGGGGGACAGGGGGTCACTGAAGCTTTCTTT. Its protein product is CAIRGGQGVTEAFF.

The genes are TRBV28 and TRBJ2-7; D is unresolved. Germline V lookup: CDR1 MDHEN, CDR2 SYDVKM. The CDR3 covers 14 residues. V was cut by 6 bases and J by 0 bases, with 12 bases left in between. The CDR3 loop is CASSSLGFSYEQYF. DNA of the CDR3: TGTGCCAGCAGCAGCCTCGGGTTCTCCTACGAGCAGTACTTC.

The genes are TRBV3-1 and TRBJ2-7; 13 bases map to TRBD2. Per germline, CDR1 LGHDT and CDR2 YNNKEL (reference sequence). The CDR3 runs to 18 residues. With 0 bases clipped from V and 4 bases from J, the junction kept 9 bases outside the gene matches. The CDR3 DNA is TGTGCCAGCAGCCAAGAAAAGCCGGGACTAGCGGGATATTACGAGCAGTACTTC. It encodes CASSQEKPGLAGYYEQYF.